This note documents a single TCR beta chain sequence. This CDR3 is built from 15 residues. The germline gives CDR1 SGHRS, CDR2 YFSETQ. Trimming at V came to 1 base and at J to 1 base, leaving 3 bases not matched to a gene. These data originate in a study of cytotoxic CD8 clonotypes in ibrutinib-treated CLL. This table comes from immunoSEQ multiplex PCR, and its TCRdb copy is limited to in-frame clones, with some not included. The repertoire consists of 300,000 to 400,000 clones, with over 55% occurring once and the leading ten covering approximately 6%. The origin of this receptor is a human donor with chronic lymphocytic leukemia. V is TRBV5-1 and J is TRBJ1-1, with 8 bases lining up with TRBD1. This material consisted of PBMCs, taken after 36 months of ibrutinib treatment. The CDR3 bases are TGCGCCAGCAGCTTGCAGGGGGCGGCGAACACTGAAGCTTTCTTT. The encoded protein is CASSLQGAANTEAFF.